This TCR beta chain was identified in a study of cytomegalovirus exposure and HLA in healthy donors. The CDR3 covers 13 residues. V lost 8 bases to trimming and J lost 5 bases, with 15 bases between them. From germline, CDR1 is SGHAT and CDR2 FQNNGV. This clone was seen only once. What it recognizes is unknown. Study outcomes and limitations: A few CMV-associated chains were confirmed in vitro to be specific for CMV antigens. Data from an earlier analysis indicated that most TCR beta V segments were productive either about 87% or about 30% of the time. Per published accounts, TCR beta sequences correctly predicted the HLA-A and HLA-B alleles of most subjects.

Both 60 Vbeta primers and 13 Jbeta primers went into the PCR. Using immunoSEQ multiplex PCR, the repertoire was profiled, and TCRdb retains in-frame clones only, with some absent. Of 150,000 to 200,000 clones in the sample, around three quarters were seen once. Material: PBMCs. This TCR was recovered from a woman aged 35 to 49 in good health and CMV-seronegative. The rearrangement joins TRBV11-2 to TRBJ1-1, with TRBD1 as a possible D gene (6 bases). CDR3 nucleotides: TGTGCCAGCCGGCCGGGGGGGACAACTGAAGCTTTCTTT. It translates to CASRPGGTTEAFF. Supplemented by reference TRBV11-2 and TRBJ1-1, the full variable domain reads EAGVAQSPRYKIIEKRQSVAFWCNPISGHATLYWYQQILGQGPKLLIQFQNNGVVDDSQLPKDRFSAERLKGVDSTLKIQPAKLEDSAVYLCASRPGGTTEAFFGQGTRLTVV.